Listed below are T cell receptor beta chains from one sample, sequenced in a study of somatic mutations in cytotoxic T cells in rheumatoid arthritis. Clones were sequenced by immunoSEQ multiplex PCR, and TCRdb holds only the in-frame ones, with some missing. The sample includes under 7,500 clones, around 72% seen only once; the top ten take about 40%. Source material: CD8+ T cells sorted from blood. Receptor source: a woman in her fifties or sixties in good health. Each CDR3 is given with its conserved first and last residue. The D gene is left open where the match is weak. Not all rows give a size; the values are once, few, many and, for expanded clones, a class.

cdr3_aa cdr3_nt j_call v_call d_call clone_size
CAWSGLGQETQYF TGTGCCTGGAGTGGACTGGGCCAAGAGACCCAGTACTTC TRBJ2-5 TRBV30 - -
CASSQEGGGYNEQFF TGTGCCAGCAGCCAAGAAGGGGGCGGGTACAATGAGCAGTTCTTC TRBJ2-1 TRBV14 TRBD1 -
CASSLLETSPSYEQYF TGCGCCAGCAGCCTCCTAGAGACTAGTCCGTCCTACGAGCAGTACTTC TRBJ2-7 TRBV4-3 - -
CASSLGRGSYGYTF TGTGCCAGCAGTTTAGGCAGGGGATCCTATGGCTACACCTTC TRBJ1-2 TRBV27 - -
CASGSVPGGYNEQFF TGTGCCAGCGGTTCAGTCCCGGGGGGGTACAATGAGCAGTTCTTC TRBJ2-1 TRBV6-5 TRBD2 -
CASSPGTSGYEQYF TGTGCCAGCAGTCCCGGGACTAGCGGGTACGAGCAGTACTTC TRBJ2-7 TRBV6-5 TRBD2 -
CAISDRASYEQYF TGTGCCATTTCGGACAGGGCCTCCTACGAGCAGTACTTC TRBJ2-7 TRBV25-1 TRBD1 -
CASSHPGTSDYNEQFF TGTGCCAGCAGCCACCCCGGGACTAGCGACTACAATGAGCAGTTCTTC TRBJ2-1 TRBV7-9 TRBD2 once
CATGGTAWEGELFF TGTGCCACCGGCGGGACAGCGTGGGAGGGGGAGCTGTTTTTT TRBJ2-2 TRBV25-1 - once
CASSLFPPPGMNTEAFF TGTGCCAGCAGTTTATTCCCCCCCCCAGGGATGAACACTGAAGCTTTCTTT TRBJ1-1 TRBV27 - once
CASSLAVRAQETQYF TGTGCCAGCAGCTTGGCTGTCAGGGCCCAAGAGACCCAGTACTTC TRBJ2-5 TRBV5-8 - few
CASSLDGHTEAFF TGTGCCAGCAGCTTAGACGGACATACTGAAGCTTTCTTT TRBJ1-1 TRBV11-2 - -
CASSPGLAGPKQFF TGTGCCAGCAGTCCGGGACTAGCGGGTCCGAAGCAGTTCTTC TRBJ2-1 TRBV27 TRBD2 -
CASSTGLESEQFF TGTGCCAGTAGTACTGGACTAGAAAGTGAGCAGTTCTTC TRBJ2-1 TRBV19 TRBD2 once
CASSIGALQFF TGTGCCAGTAGTATAGGGGCCCTGCAGTTCTTC TRBJ2-1 TRBV19 - -
CASRILAGGEDTQYF TGTGCCAGCAGGATTTTAGCGGGGGGGGAGGATACGCAGTATTTT TRBJ2-3 TRBV6-5 TRBD2 -
CASSSPGQGTRGYTF TGTGCCAGCAGTTCGCCGGGACAGGGCACTCGTGGCTACACCTTC TRBJ1-2 TRBV27 TRBD1 -
CASNARQGSYSNQPQHF TGTGCCAGTAATGCGAGACAGGGGTCTTATAGCAATCAGCCCCAGCATTTT TRBJ1-5 TRBV19 TRBD1 -
CASRPTSGANYEQYF TGTGCCAGCAGGCCGACTAGCGGAGCGAACTACGAGCAGTACTTC TRBJ2-7 TRBV7-9 TRBD2 -
CASSSRDFNTGELFF TGTGCCAGCAGCTCCCGGGACTTCAACACCGGGGAGCTGTTTTTT TRBJ2-2 TRBV5-6 - -
CASSTTGSNTGELFF TGTGCCAGCAGCACGACAGGGTCGAACACCGGGGAGCTGTTTTTT TRBJ2-2 TRBV9 TRBD1 -
CASGTSGDSYNEQFF TGTGCCAGCGGGACTAGCGGGGATTCCTACAATGAGCAGTTCTTC TRBJ2-1 TRBV9 TRBD2 -
CASSPTDYNEQFF TGTGCCAGCAGCCCAACAGACTACAATGAGCAGTTCTTC TRBJ2-1 TRBV7-3 - -
CASTSGTGGGRPQHF TGTGCCAGCACTTCCGGGACAGGGGGGGGCCGACCCCAGCATTTT TRBJ1-5 TRBV19 TRBD1 -
CASSYGQAEQYF TGTGCCAGCAGCTACGGACAGGCGGAGCAGTACTTC TRBJ2-7 TRBV7-2 TRBD1 -
CASSYLDRGYEQYF TGTGCCAGCAGTTACCTCGACAGGGGCTACGAGCAGTACTTC TRBJ2-7 TRBV6-5 TRBD1 -
CASSPTGDNEQFF TGTGCCAGCAGTCCCACGGGGGACAATGAGCAGTTCTTC TRBJ2-1 TRBV6-1 - -
CASSGGDGEAFF TGCGCCAGCAGTGGGGGGGACGGTGAAGCTTTCTTT TRBJ1-1 TRBV10-1 - -
CASSIQGAGDTQYF TGTGCCAGCAGTATCCAGGGGGCTGGGGATACGCAGTATTTT TRBJ2-3 TRBV6-1 TRBD1 -
CASSLWEDAETQYF TGTGCCAGCAGTTTATGGGAGGACGCGGAGACCCAGTACTTC TRBJ2-5 TRBV28 - -
CATSRVPTLQETQYF TGTGCCACCAGCAGAGTACCGACACTGCAAGAGACCCAGTACTTC TRBJ2-5 TRBV15 - -
CAGSLMLAGYTGELFF TGTGCCGGCAGCTTGATGTTAGCGGGGTACACCGGGGAGCTGTTTTTT TRBJ2-2 TRBV5-6 TRBD2 -
CASSFQGGYGYTF TGTGCCAGCAGTTTCCAGGGGGGCTATGGCTACACCTTC TRBJ1-2 TRBV28 TRBD1 -
CATSIGTSSYEKYF TGTGCCACCTCGATCGGGACTAGCTCTTACGAGAAGTACTTC TRBJ2-7 TRBV27 TRBD2 few
CAWSGDRGYEQYF TGTGCCTGGAGTGGGGACAGGGGATACGAGCAGTACTTC TRBJ2-7 TRBV30 TRBD1 few
CASSQKPTRQPEETQYF TGCGCCAGCAGCCAAAAGCCGACGAGGCAACCTGAAGAGACCCAGTACTTC TRBJ2-5 TRBV4-1 - -
CASKGQVGKNIQYF TGTGCCAGCAAGGGACAGGTTGGCAAAAACATTCAGTACTTC TRBJ2-4 TRBV27 TRBD1 -
CSVLQGRANYGYTF TGCAGCGTCCTACAGGGCAGAGCTAACTATGGCTACACCTTC TRBJ1-2 TRBV29-1 - -
CASSIGLSEQFF TGTGCCAGTAGTATAGGTCTATCTGAGCAGTTCTTC TRBJ2-1 TRBV19 - once
CASSLTSGFTGELFF TGTGCCAGCAGCTTAACTAGCGGCTTCACCGGGGAGCTGTTTTTT TRBJ2-2 TRBV11-2 TRBD2 once
CASSPTGDGSPLHF TGTGCCAGCAGCCCCACAGGGGATGGTTCACCCCTCCACTTT TRBJ1-6 TRBV6-1 TRBD1 -
CASSYADRGNYEQYF TGTGCCAGCAGCTACGCGGACAGGGGAAACTACGAGCAGTACTTC TRBJ2-7 TRBV9 TRBD1 -
CASSSEGRETQYF TGTGCCAGCAGCTCGGAGGGACGCGAGACCCAGTACTTC TRBJ2-5 TRBV5-6 - -
CASSLDRSSYNEQFF TGTGCCAGCAGTTTAGACAGGAGCTCCTACAATGAGCAGTTCTTC TRBJ2-1 TRBV27 - -
CASSALASQETQYF TGTGCCAGCAGCGCACTAGCGTCTCAAGAGACCCAGTACTTC TRBJ2-5 TRBV2 TRBD2 -
CASSDEGQGANTGELFF TGTGCCAGCAGTGACGAGGGACAGGGCGCGAACACCGGGGAGCTGTTTTTT TRBJ2-2 TRBV6-4 TRBD1 -
CASSLAPGWRDNQPQHF TGTGCCAGCAGTTTGGCCCCAGGGTGGAGAGACAATCAGCCCCAGCATTTT TRBJ1-5 TRBV28 - -
CASRSYTEAFF TGTGCCAGCAGGAGTTACACTGAAGCTTTCTTT TRBJ1-1 TRBV27 - -
CASKAGERQPQHF TGTGCCAGCAAGGCGGGGGAGAGGCAGCCCCAGCATTTT TRBJ1-5 TRBV6-5 - -
CASSLVRNNYGYTF TGTGCCAGCAGCTTGGTCAGGAATAACTATGGCTACACCTTC TRBJ1-2 TRBV5-6 - -